This record concerns one TCR beta chain sequence. The antigen remains unidentified. The sample is drawn from a study of cytomegalovirus exposure and HLA in healthy donors. Broader study findings: Some public TCRs appeared in many individuals, while most sequences were rare.

With 60 Vbeta and 13 Jbeta primers, the PCR was carried out. Method: immunoSEQ multiplex PCR; TCRdb's copy keeps in-frame clones and lacks some. The sample contains 150,000 to 200,000 clones, around three quarters of which appear only once. Sequencing was done on a sample of PBMCs. The sequence derives from a man aged 40-50 years in good health and CMV-seronegative.

CDR3 protein: CASSPDRNSYEQYF. CDR3 coding DNA: TGTGCCAGCTCACCGGACAGAAACTCCTACGAGCAGTACTTC. The chain recombines TRBV18 with TRBJ2-7, with D tentatively TRBD1 (6 bases). The V gene's germline CDR1 is KGHSH and CDR2 LQKENI. The CDR3 totals 14 residues. V was shortened by 3 bases and J by 0 bases, with 9 bases between the two germline ends.